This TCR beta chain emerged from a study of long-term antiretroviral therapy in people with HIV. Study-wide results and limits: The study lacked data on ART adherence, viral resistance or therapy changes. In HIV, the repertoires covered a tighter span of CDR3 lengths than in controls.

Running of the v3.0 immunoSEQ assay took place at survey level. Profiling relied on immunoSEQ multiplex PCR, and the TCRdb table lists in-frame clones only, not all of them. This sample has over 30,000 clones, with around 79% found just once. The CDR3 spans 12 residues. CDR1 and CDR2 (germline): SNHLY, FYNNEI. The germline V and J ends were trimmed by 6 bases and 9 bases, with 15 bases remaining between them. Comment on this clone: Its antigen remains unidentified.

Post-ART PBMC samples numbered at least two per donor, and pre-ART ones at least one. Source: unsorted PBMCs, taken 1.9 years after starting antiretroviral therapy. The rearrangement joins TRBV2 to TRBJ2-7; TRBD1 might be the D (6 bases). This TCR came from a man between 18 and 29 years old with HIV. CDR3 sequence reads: CASSPGRGVQYF. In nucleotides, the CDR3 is TGTGCCAGCAGCCCGGGCAGGGGCGTGCAGTACTTC.